The rows below give T cell receptor beta chains drawn from one sample of a study of immune heterogeneity within non-small cell lung tumors. Each CDR3 protein gets one entry after TCRdb re-called the multiplex PCR reads with MiXCR. The sample includes under 15,000 distinct CDR3 sequences, about 25% of them seen just once. Source material: lung tumor tissue. These receptors came from a man aged 50 to 59 with non-small cell lung cancer. CDR3s include the opening cysteine and the closing phenylalanine or tryptophan. A D gene is named only where the DNA matches it firmly. Expanded clones are given a class, and other clones once, few, many or no size at all.

j_call	clone_size	v_call	d_call	cdr3_nt	cdr3_aa
TRBJ1-5	many	TRBV19	.	TGTGCCAGTAGTATCGTCCGAATGGCAGGGCGCAATCAGCCCCAGCATTTT	CASSIVRMAGRNQPQHF
TRBJ2-5	few	TRBV19	TRBD2	TGTGCCAGTAGTATGGCCCGAGCGGGAGGCGACCAAGAGACCCAGTACTTC	CASSMARAGGDQETQYF
TRBJ1-6	medium-sized	TRBV28	.	TGTGCCAGCAGTACCCAGGTGAATGGATCACCCCTCCACTTT	CASSTQVNGSPLHF
TRBJ2-1	many	TRBV20-1	TRBD2	TGCAGTGCTCCCTACCTTCTAGCGGGAGGGGAGCAGTTCTTC	CSAPYLLAGGEQFF
TRBJ2-1	.	TRBV20-1	.	TGCAGTTCTAGACCCTCGGGACCCGGGCTCCACAATGAGCACTTCTTC	CSSRPSGPGLHNEHFF
TRBJ1-2	.	TRBV9	.	TGTGCCAGCAGCGTAGAGGCAGGAGGCTATGGCAACACCTTC	CASSVEAGGYGNTF
TRBJ2-3	many	TRBV18	TRBD2	TGTGCCAGCTCACCGGATACTAGCGGGGGGGGCACAGATACGCAGTATTTT	CASSPDTSGGGTDTQYF
TRBJ2-7	many	TRBV20-1	.	TGCAGTGCTCGACTTACTAGTTTCGAGCAGTACTTC	CSARLTSFEQYF
TRBJ2-1	many	TRBV5-4	.	TGTGCCAGCAGCTTCCGGGGGCACAATGAGCAGTTCTTC	CASSFRGHNEQFF
TRBJ1-1	many	TRBV10-2	.	TGCGCCAGCAGTGATCTTGGATATCACACTGAAGCTTTCTTT	CASSDLGYHTEAFF
TRBJ2-1	medium-sized	TRBV19	TRBD2	TGTGCCAGTACTCTTGGAGTAGCGGGGTACAATGAGCAGTTCTTC	CASTLGVAGYNEQFF
TRBJ2-1	once	TRBV5-5	.	TGTGCCAGCAGCTTACAGGGCTCCTACAATGAGCAGTTCTTC	CASSLQGSYNEQFF
TRBJ1-1	many	TRBV11-2	.	TGTGCCAGCACCCCAGGAGGGGAAAGGGTCGCTTTCTTT	CASTPGGERVAFF
TRBJ2-7	.	TRBV7-9	.	TGTGCCAGCATCACGGACAGTTACTACGAGCAGTACTTC	CASITDSYYEQYF
TRBJ2-7	many	TRBV11-2	.	TGTGCCAGCAGCTCGCTAGGAGTGGACCCCGCGGACTACGAGCAGTACTTC	CASSSLGVDPADYEQYF
TRBJ1-4	many	TRBV5-1	.	TGCGCCAGCAGCCAGTCCTGGCAGGATAATGAAAAACTGTTTTTT	CASSQSWQDNEKLFF
TRBJ1-5	.	TRBV6-1	TRBD1	TGTGCCAGCAGTGAAAGACAGGGGGAAAATAGCAATCAGCCCCAGCATTTT	CASSERQGENSNQPQHF
TRBJ2-1	medium-sized	TRBV6-2/TRBV6-3	.	TGTGCCAGCAGTTCCCAGATAGCGGCCTCCTACAATGAGCAGTTCTTC	CASSSQIAASYNEQFF
TRBJ1-2	many	TRBV18	TRBD1	TGTGCCAGCTCACCATCGACAGGGGAGTCTAGTGGCGGCTACACCTTC	CASSPSTGESSGGYTF
TRBJ2-7	many	TRBV30	TRBD2	TGTGCCCGCTCCCAGCGGGAGAACGTAAACGAGCAGTACTTC	CARSQRENVNEQYF
TRBJ2-7	many	TRBV5-1	TRBD2	TGCGCCAGCCATCCGGGACTAGGCGGGACCCGAAACTACGAGCAGTACTTC	CASHPGLGGTRNYEQYF
TRBJ1-2	medium-sized	TRBV6-1	.	TGTGCCAGCAGTAACACCCGCGGTGGCTACACCTTC	CASSNTRGGYTF
TRBJ2-2	many	TRBV6-4	TRBD2	TGTGCCAGCAGTAATAGCGGGGGGCACACCGGGGAGCTGTTTTTT	CASSNSGGHTGELFF
TRBJ2-3	many	TRBV6-2/TRBV6-3	TRBD1	TGTGCCATCACACCGGGACAGAGCACAGATACGCAGTATTTT	CAITPGQSTDTQYF
TRBJ1-3	.	TRBV7-9	.	TGTGCCAGCAGCCCGCCAGAGACAGCAATGCTCTCCGCAAACACCATATATTTT	CASSPPETAMLSANTIYF
TRBJ2-2	many	TRBV19	TRBD2	TGTGCCAGTAGTATGAGCGGGAGGGTGGCCGGGGAGCTGTTTTTT	CASSMSGRVAGELFF
TRBJ2-5	many	TRBV5-1	.	TGCGCCAGCAGCTTCGGAATTGGGGAGTCGGTCGAGACCCAGTACTTC	CASSFGIGESVETQYF
TRBJ2-3	many	TRBV9	.	TGTGCCAGCAGCGTAGGGGTGGGGACTAGCACAGATACGCAGTATTTT	CASSVGVGTSTDTQYF
TRBJ2-1	medium-sized	TRBV19	.	TGTGCCAGTACACAGGGAAATGAGCAGTTCTTC	CASTQGNEQFF
TRBJ1-4	many	TRBV6-1	TRBD1	TGTGCCAGCAGTCTTACAGGGGGGAAAAGTGAAAAACTGTTTTTT	CASSLTGGKSEKLFF
TRBJ2-2	few	TRBV11-2	.	TGTGCCAGCAGCTTCGGGGTTGGAACCGGGGAGCTGTTTTTT	CASSFGVGTGELFF
TRBJ1-3	medium-sized	TRBV6-6	.	TGTGCCAGCAGTTACCGGCATGAGACGGGAAACACCATATATTTT	CASSYRHETGNTIYF
TRBJ2-7	many	TRBV6-1	TRBD1	TGTGCCAGCCAGGGACAGGGGGACGCCTACGAGCAGTACTTC	CASQGQGDAYEQYF
TRBJ1-1	.	TRBV5-5	.	TGTGCCAGCAGCTTTGGTTGGTCGAACACTGAAGCTTTCTTT	CASSFGWSNTEAFF
TRBJ2-3	many	TRBV20-1	.	TGCAGTGCCAGCGATAGCGGCACAGATACGCAGTATTTT	CSASDSGTDTQYF
TRBJ2-3	many	TRBV7-9	.	TGTGCCAGCAGCTTACCTGACGGGACTAGCACAGATACGCAGTATTTT	CASSLPDGTSTDTQYF
TRBJ2-7	many	TRBV5-1	TRBD1	TGCGCCAGCAGCGCGCCTACAGGGGCGAACTCCTACGAGCAGTACTTC	CASSAPTGANSYEQYF
TRBJ1-1	many	TRBV6-1	TRBD1	TGTGCCAGCAGCCGGGACAGTGAGAACACTGAAGCTTTCTTT	CASSRDSENTEAFF
TRBJ1-5	many	TRBV6-1	.	TGTGCCAGCAGTGTCGAAGGGGAGAGTCAGCCCCAGCATTTT	CASSVEGESQPQHF
TRBJ1-2	medium-sized	TRBV19	.	TGTGCCAGTAGGGATTGGGGGACCGCCTATGGCTACACCTTC	CASRDWGTAYGYTF
TRBJ1-2	many	TRBV29-1	TRBD1	TGCAGCGTTGAAGAGACAGGGCAGGGTGGCTACACCTTC	CSVEETGQGGYTF
TRBJ2-1	few	TRBV20-1	.	TGCAGTGCTAGAGACGACATCGGGGGTGCCAGCTCCTACAATGAGCAGTTCTTC	CSARDDIGGASSYNEQFF
TRBJ1-1	many	TRBV19	.	TGTGCCAGTAGTATGGGTTTAAGGGGCACTGAAGCTTTCTTT	CASSMGLRGTEAFF
TRBJ1-2	medium-sized	TRBV7-8	.	TGTGCCAGCGCCCGTGAGAGGAACTATGGCTACACCTTC	CASARERNYGYTF
TRBJ1-4	many	TRBV7-8	.	TGTGCCAGCAGCTTAAGGACGGTTTCTAATGAAAAACTGTTTTTT	CASSLRTVSNEKLFF
TRBJ2-2	many	TRBV7-3	.	TGTGCCAGCAGCTCCAGGAACACCGGGGAGCTGTTTTTT	CASSSRNTGELFF
TRBJ1-2	many	TRBV6-6	.	TGTGCCAGCAGTTACTCGACTGGGGAGGGGGGCTACACCTTC	CASSYSTGEGGYTF
TRBJ1-2	medium-sized	TRBV6-2/TRBV6-3	.	TGTGCCAGCAGTTACTCGGGGGATTTCTATGGCTACACCTTC	CASSYSGDFYGYTF
TRBJ1-1	many	TRBV6-1	.	TGTGCCAGCAGCCTAATGGGGCAGAACACTGAAGCTTTCTTT	CASSLMGQNTEAFF
TRBJ2-5	many	TRBV14	.	TGTGCCAGCAGCCAAGCGACGGGATGGGCGGAGACCCAGTACTTC	CASSQATGWAETQYF
TRBJ2-1	few	TRBV5-1	.	TGCGCCAGCAGCTTGGGGGCGAGCTCCTACAATGAGCAGTTCTTC	CASSLGASSYNEQFF
TRBJ2-2	many	TRBV7-9	.	TGTGCCAGCAGTTCACACAGGAGTACCGGGGAGCTGTTTTTT	CASSSHRSTGELFF
TRBJ1-3	many	TRBV5-1	.	TGCGCCAGCAGCTTGGCCACAGGGTACTCTGGAAACACCATATATTTT	CASSLATGYSGNTIYF
TRBJ2-5	.	TRBV11-2	.	TGTGCCAGCAGCTTAGTTTTGGGGGGGCCCGGGGAGACCCAGTACTTC	CASSLVLGGPGETQYF
TRBJ2-7	many	TRBV20-1	.	TGCAGTGCTAATGATGGGCCCTCCTACGAGCAGTACTTC	CSANDGPSYEQYF
TRBJ2-2	many	TRBV6-1	.	TGTGCCAGCAGCGCGGAGGACCAGATCACCGGGGAGCTGTTTTTT	CASSAEDQITGELFF
TRBJ2-3	few	TRBV20-1	.	TGCAGTGCTGTGGGTAGGGGGAGCACAGATACGCAGTATTTT	CSAVGRGSTDTQYF
TRBJ2-7	many	TRBV2	.	TGTGCCAGCAGATCTAGTGATATAAGCTACGAGCAGTACTTC	CASRSSDISYEQYF
TRBJ2-3	many	TRBV6-4	TRBD1	TGTGCCAGCAGTGAACAGGGGGAGAGAGATACGCAGTATTTT	CASSEQGERDTQYF
TRBJ2-5	.	TRBV7-2	.	TGTGCCAGCAGCTTAGAGAGGAACCAAGAGACCCAGTACTTC	CASSLERNQETQYF